A selection of T cell receptor beta chains follows, all from one sample in a study of T cell responses to AZD1222 COVID-19 vaccine. The data were produced by immunoSEQ multiplex PCR, yet TCRdb's version contains in-frame clones alone and is incomplete. This sample has approximately 120,000 clones, with around 90% found just once. The source was peripheral blood, collected on day 0 of AZD1222 vaccination. Receptor source: an adult in good health. CDR3s include the opening cysteine and the closing phenylalanine or tryptophan. Each record gives: V gene, clone size, J gene, D gene, CDR3 protein, CDR3 DNA. The D gene is left open where the match is weak. Expanded clones get a size class; other rows say once, few or many, or leave the size out.

V: TRBV29-1
size: .
J: TRBJ2-2
D: TRBD1
CDR3: CSADRGSGELFF
DNA: TGCAGCGCGGACAGGGGATCCGGGGAGCTGTTTTTT

V: TRBV28
size: .
J: TRBJ2-3
D: TRBD1
CDR3: CASSFVSPWDRGGLDTQYF
DNA: TGTGCCAGCAGTTTCGTGTCGCCTTGGGACAGGGGCGGATTGGATACGCAGTATTTT

V: TRBV19
size: .
J: TRBJ1-1
D: .
CDR3: CASRGLGPDTEAFF
DNA: TGTGCCAGTAGAGGTCTGGGACCGGACACTGAAGCTTTCTTT

V: TRBV4-1
size: .
J: TRBJ2-4
D: TRBD1
CDR3: CASSSLAYRGSVDIQYF
DNA: TGCGCCAGCAGCTCTCTTGCTTACAGGGGGTCGGTTGACATTCAGTACTTC

V: TRBV4-1
size: .
J: TRBJ1-2
D: .
CDR3: CASSQLRAGLNGYTF
DNA: TGCGCCAGCAGCCAACTACGTGCGGGACTCAATGGCTACACCTTC

V: TRBV19
size: .
J: TRBJ1-4
D: TRBD1
CDR3: CASTATGRGTTNEKLFF
DNA: TGTGCCAGTACCGCGACAGGGAGGGGAACTACTAATGAAAAACTGTTTTTT

V: TRBV10-3
size: .
J: TRBJ2-2
D: .
CDR3: CAIMARDTGELFF
DNA: TGTGCCATCATGGCTAGGGACACCGGGGAGCTGTTTTTT

V: TRBV7-6
size: .
J: TRBJ1-2
D: .
CDR3: CASSLSLHGYTF
DNA: TGTGCCAGCAGCTTATCGCTCCATGGCTACACCTTC

V: TRBV28
size: .
J: TRBJ2-3
D: .
CDR3: CASSALRAGLQADTQYF
DNA: TGTGCCAGCAGTGCCCTCCGAGCTGGGCTTCAGGCAGATACGCAGTATTTT

V: TRBV3-1/TRBV3-2
size: .
J: TRBJ1-1
D: .
CDR3: CASSQGRGAWCF
DNA: TGTGCCAGCAGCCAAGGTCGGGGGGCTTGGTGTTTC

V: TRBV29-1
size: .
J: TRBJ2-5
D: .
CDR3: CSVAREETQYF
DNA: TGCAGCGTTGCCAGGGAAGAGACCCAGTACTTC

V: TRBV5-1
size: .
J: TRBJ1-4
D: TRBD1
CDR3: CASRGGGENEKLFF
DNA: TGCGCCAGCAGAGGAGGGGGCGAAAACGAAAAACTGTTTTTT

V: TRBV5-5
size: .
J: TRBJ2-2
D: .
CDR3: CASSLGVEVGWELFF
DNA: TGTGCCAGCAGCTTGGGAGTTGAGGTTGGTTGGGAGCTGTTTTTT

V: TRBV7-9
size: .
J: TRBJ1-4
D: .
CDR3: CASSSRSGGQGEKLFF
DNA: TGTGCCAGCAGCTCAAGAAGCGGGGGGCAAGGGGAAAAACTGTTTTTT

V: TRBV5-4
size: .
J: TRBJ1-6
D: TRBD1
CDR3: CASSSGQSSYNSPLHF
DNA: TGTGCCAGCAGCTCGGGACAGAGCTCCTATAATTCACCCCTCCACTTT

V: TRBV5-5
size: .
J: TRBJ1-4
D: TRBD1
CDR3: CASSLEGAAGKLFF
DNA: TGTGCCAGCAGCTTAGAGGGGGCGGCGGGAAAACTGTTTTTT

V: TRBV6-5
size: .
J: TRBJ1-1
D: .
CDR3: CASSYSRGGRNTEAFF
DNA: TGTGCCAGCAGTTACTCGAGGGGGGGGCGGAACACTGAAGCTTTCTTT

V: TRBV18
size: .
J: TRBJ2-3
D: TRBD1
CDR3: CASSQYRSGQGADTQYF
DNA: TGTGCCAGCTCACAATACAGGTCCGGACAGGGGGCAGATACGCAGTATTTT

V: TRBV27
size: .
J: TRBJ1-5
D: .
CDR3: CASSLRARNQPQHF
DNA: TGTGCCAGCAGTTTACGGGCCAGGAATCAGCCCCAGCATTTT

V: TRBV5-6
size: .
J: TRBJ2-7
D: .
CDR3: CASSLDGGQYF
DNA: TGTGCCAGCAGCTTGGATGGGGGGCAGTACTTC

V: TRBV30
size: .
J: TRBJ1-5
D: .
CDR3: CAWRHQYSNQPQHF
DNA: TGTGCCTGGCGCCACCAATATAGCAATCAGCCCCAGCATTTT

V: TRBV7-2
size: .
J: TRBJ2-1
D: TRBD2
CDR3: CASRRAAGGIYNEQFF
DNA: TGTGCCAGCAGAAGAGCAGCGGGGGGCATATACAATGAGCAGTTCTTC

V: TRBV2
size: .
J: TRBJ1-5
D: .
CDR3: CASSDSLNNQPQHF
DNA: TGTGCCAGCAGTGATAGTTTAAATAATCAGCCCCAGCATTTT

V: TRBV2
size: once
J: TRBJ1-6
D: .
CDR3: CASWAPRSSYNSPLHF
DNA: TGTGCCAGCTGGGCTCCAAGGAGCTCCTATAATTCACCCCTCCACTTT

V: TRBV30
size: .
J: TRBJ1-2
D: .
CDR3: CAWTRQANYGYTF
DNA: TGTGCCTGGACTAGACAGGCGAACTATGGCTACACCTTC

V: TRBV7-2
size: .
J: TRBJ1-1
D: .
CDR3: CASSLTKGTEAFF
DNA: TGTGCCAGCAGCTTAACCAAAGGGACTGAAGCTTTCTTT

V: TRBV6-5
size: .
J: TRBJ2-1
D: .
CDR3: CASIGERAYNEQFF
DNA: TGTGCCAGCATCGGAGAGCGGGCATACAATGAGCAGTTCTTC

V: TRBV27
size: .
J: TRBJ1-2
D: .
CDR3: CASGGGEGYTF
DNA: TGTGCCAGCGGGGGGGGAGAGGGCTACACCTTC

V: TRBV28
size: .
J: TRBJ2-7
D: TRBD1
CDR3: CASSFPTRWTGTSQSEQYF
DNA: TGTGCCAGCAGTTTTCCCACCCGATGGACAGGGACGTCCCAAAGCGAGCAGTACTTC

V: TRBV28
size: .
J: TRBJ1-5
D: TRBD1
CDR3: CASVPQGENQPQHF
DNA: TGTGCCAGCGTTCCACAGGGGGAAAATCAGCCCCAGCATTTT

V: TRBV3-1/TRBV3-2
size: .
J: TRBJ2-1
D: TRBD2
CDR3: CASSGSGTSVSSYNEQFF
DNA: TGTGCCAGCAGCGGCTCCGGGACTAGCGTAAGCTCCTACAATGAGCAGTTCTTC

V: TRBV7-8
size: .
J: TRBJ1-1
D: .
CDR3: CASRRDTGSRDAFF
DNA: TGTGCCAGCAGGCGTGATACGGGGAGCCGTGATGCTTTCTTT

V: TRBV19
size: .
J: TRBJ2-2
D: .
CDR3: CASSISRANTGELFF
DNA: TGTGCCAGTAGTATTTCGCGGGCCAACACCGGGGAGCTGTTTTTT

V: TRBV28
size: .
J: TRBJ2-1
D: TRBD1
CDR3: CASSYRGRIIGDEQFF
DNA: TGTGCCAGCAGTTACAGGGGGCGCATTATAGGGGATGAGCAGTTCTTC

V: TRBV30
size: .
J: TRBJ1-3
D: .
CDR3: CAMKGGGNTIYF
DNA: TGTGCGATGAAGGGGGGTGGAAACACCATATATTTT

V: TRBV6-2/TRBV6-3
size: .
J: TRBJ2-5
D: .
CDR3: CASSERLRETQYF
DNA: TGTGCCAGCAGCGAGAGGTTACGGGAGACCCAGTACTTC

V: TRBV5-1
size: .
J: TRBJ2-3
D: TRBD2
CDR3: CASSRTQTSGDTDTQYF
DNA: TGCGCCAGCAGTAGGACACAGACTAGCGGGGACACAGATACGCAGTATTTT

V: TRBV5-1
size: .
J: TRBJ1-1
D: .
CDR3: CASSLVAGAFTEAFF
DNA: TGCGCCAGCAGCTTGGTCGCGGGGGCTTTCACTGAAGCTTTCTTT

V: TRBV11-1
size: .
J: TRBJ2-7
D: TRBD2
CDR3: CASSSRLADKSEQYF
DNA: TGTGCCAGCAGTTCCCGGCTAGCGGACAAGAGCGAGCAGTACTTC

V: TRBV28
size: .
J: TRBJ1-1
D: .
CDR3: CASSSPQGWTEAFF
DNA: TGTGCCAGCAGTTCACCACAGGGTTGGACTGAAGCTTTCTTT

V: TRBV19
size: .
J: TRBJ2-2
D: .
CDR3: CASSPGPPGELFF
DNA: TGTGCCAGTAGTCCAGGGCCCCCCGGGGAGCTGTTTTTT

V: TRBV12-2
size: .
J: TRBJ2-3
D: .
CDR3: CASRPTGWRGGQADTQYF
DNA: TGTGCAAGTCGCCCAACCGGGTGGCGGGGGGGCCAAGCAGATACGCAGTATTTT

V: TRBV29-1
size: .
J: TRBJ1-1
D: .
CDR3: CSVETRTEAFF
DNA: TGCAGCGTTGAAACGCGCACTGAAGCTTTCTTT

V: TRBV19
size: few
J: TRBJ2-2
D: TRBD2
CDR3: CASNGGGTGELFF
DNA: TGTGCCAGCAACGGGGGGGGCACCGGGGAGCTGTTTTTT

V: TRBV28
size: once
J: TRBJ1-1
D: .
CDR3: CASSSPGWEAFF
DNA: TGTGCCAGCAGTTCCCCCGGCTGGGAAGCTTTCTTT

V: TRBV15
size: .
J: TRBJ2-7
D: .
CDR3: CATSRVWGSEQYF
DNA: TGTGCCACCAGCAGAGTTTGGGGGAGCGAGCAGTACTTC

V: TRBV4-3
size: few
J: TRBJ2-1
D: .
CDR3: CASSQDYGGPPFF
DNA: TGCGCCAGCAGCCAAGATTATGGCGGACCCCCGTTCTTC

V: TRBV6-5
size: .
J: TRBJ2-1
D: .
CDR3: CASRIGGASVNEQFF
DNA: TGTGCCAGCAGAATCGGGGGCGCTTCTGTTAATGAGCAGTTCTTC

V: TRBV9
size: once
J: TRBJ2-6
D: .
CDR3: CASSVVGVGANVLTF
DNA: TGTGCCAGCAGCGTAGTAGGGGTAGGGGCCAACGTCCTGACTTTC

V: TRBV10-3
size: .
J: TRBJ2-5
D: .
CDR3: CATRMDPETQYF
DNA: TGTGCGACCCGGATGGACCCAGAGACCCAGTACTTC

V: TRBV7-2
size: .
J: TRBJ2-5
D: .
CDR3: CASSLGGPGSLGETQYF
DNA: TGTGCCAGCAGCTTAGGCGGGCCGGGGTCGCTGGGAGAGACCCAGTACTTC

V: TRBV5-1
size: .
J: TRBJ1-6
D: TRBD1
CDR3: CASSLAGQYNSPLHF
DNA: TGCGCCAGCAGCCTAGCGGGACAGTATAATTCACCCCTCCACTTT

V: TRBV10-1
size: .
J: TRBJ1-1
D: TRBD1
CDR3: CASSESEDRGDAFF
DNA: TGCGCCAGCAGTGAGTCTGAGGACAGGGGGGACGCTTTCTTT

V: TRBV9
size: .
J: TRBJ1-6
D: .
CDR3: CASSGTAGSPLHF
DNA: TGTGCCAGCAGCGGGACAGCCGGTTCACCCCTCCACTTT

V: TRBV6-5
size: .
J: TRBJ1-4
D: .
CDR3: CASSQGSGTNEKLFF
DNA: TGTGCCAGCAGTCAGGGTTCTGGAACTAATGAAAAACTGTTTTTT